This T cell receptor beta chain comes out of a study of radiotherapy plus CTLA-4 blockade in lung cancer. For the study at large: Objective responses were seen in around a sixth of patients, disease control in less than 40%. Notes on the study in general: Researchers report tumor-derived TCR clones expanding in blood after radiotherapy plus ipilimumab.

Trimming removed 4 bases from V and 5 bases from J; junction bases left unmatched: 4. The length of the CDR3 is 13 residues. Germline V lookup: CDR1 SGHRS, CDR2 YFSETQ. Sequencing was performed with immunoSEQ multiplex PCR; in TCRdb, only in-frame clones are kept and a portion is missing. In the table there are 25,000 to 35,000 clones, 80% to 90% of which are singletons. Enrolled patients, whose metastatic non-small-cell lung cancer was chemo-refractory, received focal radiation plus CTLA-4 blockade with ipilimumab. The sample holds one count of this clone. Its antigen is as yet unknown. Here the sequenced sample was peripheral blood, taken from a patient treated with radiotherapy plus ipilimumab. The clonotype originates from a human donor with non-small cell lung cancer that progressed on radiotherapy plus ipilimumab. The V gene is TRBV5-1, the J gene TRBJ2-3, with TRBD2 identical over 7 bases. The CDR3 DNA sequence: TGCGCCAGCAGCCGATGGGAGGGAGATACGCAGTATTTT. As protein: CASSRWEGDTQYF.